This TCR beta chain stems from a study of CD8 T cells in Susac syndrome. TEMRA cells underwent FACS enrichment and CD8+ and CD4+ T cells underwent negative isolation. Findings of the study overall: As acknowledged by the study, its TCR sequencing and HLA analysis included a relatively small number of individuals.

A remark on this clonotype: The antigen is not known.

RNA in amounts of roughly 0.5 to 1 ug was reverse transcribed with random hexamers. Multiplex PCR with immunoSEQ amplified the TCR beta CDR3 across 54 Vbeta and 13 Jbeta. Each CDR3 protein gets one entry after TCRdb re-called the immunoSEQ multiplex PCR reads with MiXCR. Counted here are around 200,000 distinct CDR3 sequences, 95% occurring once; the ten biggest clones make up around 0.093%. V shed 8 bases and J 10 bases; nucleotides not matched to a gene: 18. This CDR3 has 14 residues. The germline CDR1 and CDR2 sequences are SQVTM and ANQGSEA. The receptor was derived from a human donor in good health. Sequenced: CD4+ T cells from PBMCs. This rearrangement joins TRBV29-1 to TRBJ2-5; 8 positions agree with TRBD2. The CDR3 DNA sequence: TGCAGCATCGATCGAGCGGGAGTAAGGGAAGACCAGTACTTC. The encoded protein is CSIDRAGVREDQYF.